Reported below is one T cell receptor (beta chain). Its antigen is currently not known. Base quality data are lacking; no much larger clone is found one base away. These data come from a study of cytomegalovirus exposure and HLA in healthy donors (dated by TCRdb to the late 2010s). With respect to the entire study: According to an earlier analysis of 587 of the donors, roughly 180 million T cells yielded over 90 million unique TCR beta sequences and about 300 Gb of sequence data. The study combined high-throughput TCR immunosequencing, statistical association of individual TCRs with disease status, and machine learning to predict cytomegalovirus infection status. A later genetic analysis took genome-wide SNP genotypes for about 65% of the 666 donors and used that subset as a discovery cohort. Every repertoire in the discovery cohort had been generated on one and the same sequencing platform. A few DR-DQ haplotypes were treated as single units for association and clustering because of strong linkage in the cohort. To study patterns of TCR occurrence, a later analysis re-analyzed previously published TCR beta repertoires from 650 to 750 donors and added high-resolution HLA genotyping. Of the 300 to 400 genotyped donors, 65% to 90% fell in the genetic ancestry cluster associated with self-reported Caucasian donors. The study aimed to test whether cataloging public T cell receptors could reveal signatures of past pathogen exposure. On average, roughly 240,000 unique TCR beta nucleotide sequences were sequenced per donor among 300 to 500 genotyped donors of the cohort, with roughly 18% of those sequences being non-productive. The later analysis used no new phenotypic data to find candidate immune exposures, relying instead on TCR beta sequences and their occurrence across donors. Using immunosequencing, the study profiled T cell repertoires from around 670 subjects and related those repertoires to cytomegalovirus serostatus. A separate validation cohort of about 110 different subjects was used in addition to the roughly 670-subject first cohort. To decide whether each TCR beta V gene segment behaved as functional or pseudogenic, an earlier analysis of several hundred of the donors relied on high-throughput TCR beta sequencing. Typing coverage varied by locus: roughly 620-630 donors for A, B, C, DRB1 and DQB1; some 520 for DQA1; more than 600 for DPA1; roughly 470 for DPB1. An early release that covered some 640 HLA-typed donors contained about 300 gigabases of sequencing data and 65 million to 100 million unique TCR sequences. HLA typing covered class I and class II loci at four-digit resolution. Donor age, sex, ethnicity and CMV serostatus were collected together with the repertoire data.

The cohort consisted of some 670 healthy bone marrow donors. At the time of sampling, every cohort member was nominally healthy, though immune exposures that went unrecorded were likely present. The donor was CMV seropositive and was included in the group of about 290 seropositive cohort members. Every donor gave a peripheral blood sample, and the peripheral blood mononuclear cells from that sample were used for TCR beta sequencing. The Qiagen DNeasy Blood Extraction Kit was used to extract genomic DNA from the blood cell samples. Results and caveats for the whole study, not just this receptor: The presence/absence analyses assumed that sequencing depth was roughly uniform across donors, and that assumption may not be true. A further reported finding was that TCR beta sequences accurately predicted the HLA-A and HLA-B alleles for most subjects in the first cohort. A later analysis found that HLA-associated TCR beta chains were more clonally expanded and had lower generation probabilities than equally common non-associated chains. A cluster of highly shared sequence variants was judged likely to represent a technical artifact of the sequencing pipeline. Specific HLA alleles were associated with about 17,000 TCR beta sequences at a false discovery rate of 0.05 in a later analysis. The cohort was sequenced for TCR beta chains only, and without alpha or paired-chain data the features that could be detected were limited. Because counts were too low, roughly 18 rarely observed V segments, including chromosome 9 orphons, were left out of the earlier analysis of roughly 600 of the donors. In vitro tests confirmed that three of the cytomegalovirus-associated TCR beta chains recognize cytomegalovirus antigens. A later genetic analysis reported fewer N-insertions in productive TCRs among donors in an Asian-associated ancestry cluster than the roughly 700-donor mean. A later analysis found that most CMV-associated TCR beta chains appeared HLA-restricted, with HLA associations seemingly driven largely by CMV exposure. An earlier analysis of 587 of the donors showed that most TCR beta V segments appeared in productive rearrangements either about 87% or about 30% of the time, which broadly matched IMGT annotations. An association between a missense DCLRE1C variant and V-gene and J-gene trimming of TCR beta chains was found in a later genetic analysis and replicated in an independent cohort. In a later analysis, the rate of TCR association differed among HLA loci, with DRB1 alleles having the most associated TCRs and HLA-C alleles having the fewest. A total of 150 to 200 TCR beta chains were listed by the study as associated with cytomegalovirus. A later analysis reported that several top co-occurrence clusters appeared linked to parvovirus B19, influenza, CMV and Epstein-Barr virus. Some IMGT-functional V segments, including TRBV6-2 and TRBV6-3, could not be told apart with the 87-base-pair reads, so those segments were excluded. The classifier was reported to diagnose cytomegalovirus status with high specificity and sensitivity in both the original and validation cohorts. Most TCR sequences were observed very rarely across donors, whereas some public TCRs were present in many individuals. Correlated functional status among segregating V segments might reflect linkage disequilibrium, but an unknown experimental factor could not be ruled out. Strong co-occurrence of HLA alleles, especially DR and DQ, made assigning TCR associations to individual alleles difficult. Immune exposure information for the cohort was limited to CMV serostatus. The authors suggested that the approach could potentially be generalized to other disease states and immunological phenotypes. Because HLA typing was missing for some donors at each locus, association tests included only the typed subset.

Preparation of the library involved the immunoSEQ multiplex PCR assay. A mixture of 60 forward primers for TCR Vbeta segments and 13 reverse primers for TCR Jbeta segments was used in the multiplex PCR. A multiplex PCR assay on genomic DNA amplified the CDR3 region of rearranged TCR beta genes. The Illumina HiSeq System was used to sequence the amplified TCR beta libraries as 87-base-pair reads. As for how the authors treated the data: In a later analysis, some 80 million unique TCR beta chains were counted across the 650 to 750 repertoires, and about 10 million of these chains were shared by at least two donors. Raw reads were error-corrected and collapsed into unique sequences by a nearest-neighbor algorithm in which closely related sequences were merged to remove PCR and sequencing errors. CDR3 sequences were aligned to IMGT reference sequences to assign V, D and J gene segments. For a sequence to be retained, a match of at least six nucleotides was required to both a V gene segment and a J gene segment. A rearrangement counted as productive if the CDR3 had no stop codons and remained in frame with V and J, and every other rearrangement counted as non-productive. CDR3 was defined according to IMGT convention as the region running from the second conserved V-encoded cysteine to the conserved J-encoded phenylalanine. The earlier analysis of more than 450 of the donors excluded sequences that lacked an unambiguous match to a single V gene segment. In an earlier analysis of approximately 500 of the donors, a V segment was called functional when productive rearrangements were above 56.7%, and segregating when the standard deviation between donors exceeded 5%. To diagnose cytomegalovirus status from the catalog of TCR beta chain sequences, a statistical classification framework was built. In a later analysis, TCR nucleotide sequences were compared against IMGT/GENE-DB human TR gene sequences so that V and J genes could be assigned. The TCRdist pipeline was used in a later analysis to assign CDR3 sequences and most-parsimonious VDJ recombination scenarios. In a later analysis, each TCR beta chain was defined by its CDR3 amino acid sequence together with its V-gene family, and reads lacking a unique V-gene family were excluded. In a later analysis, approximately 590 highly shared, low-generation-probability nucleotide sequences were removed to address suspected cross-contamination and a sequencing artifact. For each public chain, a later analysis derived a clonal expansion index from normalized ranks of inferred template counts within each repertoire. In a later analysis, generation probabilities were computed with a VDJ recombination model fitted to out-of-frame rearrangements, and the resulting probabilities were checked against IGoR. In a later analysis, hypergeometric tests were used to score TCR-TCR, TCR-HLA and TCR-CMV co-occurrence, with a repertoire-size bias correction applied to TCR pairs. False discovery rates were estimated in a later analysis by permuting HLA or CMV assignments 20 times. A later analysis grouped co-occurring TCRs with DBSCAN, adding TCRdist sequence similarity when clustering within HLA-allele-positive subsets. For co-occurrence clustering, repertoires with fewer than 30,000 or more than 120,000 public chains were excluded, along with about five repertoires with anomalous nucleotide sharing. TCRdb mirrors the immuneACCESS table, restricted to in-frame sequences. Some clones are absent from its copies; in checked studies, under half trace to an unresolved V gene, and the reason for the others is unknown. Clone size and V and J calls were adopted from that table, with D and trimming inferred from the DNA. The sample table shows some 180,000 clones, and 77% are seen once. Of the sample, 3.7% falls within the top ten clones.

The germline V end is reduced by 1 base and the J end by 7 bases; junction bases left unmatched: 5. CDR3 length: 16 amino acids, cysteine to phenylalanine. CDR3 DNA is the only sequence kept; it has 48 bases, read in frame from the first base. CDR1 and CDR2 (MGHRA, YSYEKL) derive from the germline V gene. Sample: PBMCs. The sequence joins TRBV4-1 to TRBJ1-6, and 9 junction bases match TRBD1. The TCR comes from a woman in her fifties or sixties in good health and CMV-seropositive. At the DNA level, the sequence is TGCGCCAGCAGCCAAGTCCTGGGACAGGGAAATTCACCCCTCCACTTT. Its protein is CASSQVLGQGNSPLHF.